The entry below gives a single T cell receptor (beta chain) sequence along with its context. Its antigen is unknown. The record originates from a study of cytomegalovirus exposure and HLA in healthy donors. Background on the study: Earlier work reported about 110 million unique TCR beta sequences from about 190 million T cells. Study outcomes and limitations: In a later analysis, a genetic analysis reported fewer productive-TCR N-insertions in an Asian-associated ancestry cluster than the cohort average. As immune exposure information, only CMV serostatus was available.

This CDR3 contains 15 residues. Trimming removed 5 bases at V and 9 bases at J, with 17 bases between. The germline CDR1 and CDR2 sequences are SEHNR and FQNEAQ (reference sequence). Primers: 60 Vbeta forward and 13 Jbeta reverse. TCRdb keeps only in-frame clones here, not all; method: immunoSEQ multiplex PCR. This sample has over 80,000 clones, with 55% to 80% found just once. The chain employs TRBV7-9 and TRBJ1-6, with D perhaps TRBD1 (6 bases). Sequencing was carried out using PBMCs. The clonotype was recovered from a man in his forties in good health and CMV-seronegative. CDR3 sequence (DNA): TGTGCCAGCAGCCCCAGGGGAGTCTCGACTTCACCCCTCCACTTT. Translation: CASSPRGVSTSPLHF.